Following are 17 T cell receptor beta chains from one sample sequenced in a study of T cell changes during pregnancy in multiple sclerosis. Sequencing was performed with immunoSEQ multiplex PCR; in TCRdb, only in-frame clones are kept and a portion is missing. Found here are about 99,000 clones, approximately 90% of them singletons; the top ten hold around 0.92%. The source was peripheral blood, collected after pregnancy. These receptor sequences come from a female donor with multiple sclerosis, enrolled in a pregnancy study.

The rearrangement joins TRBV12-5 to TRBJ2-7; no clear D. The CDR3 sequence is 13 residues long. Germline CDR1 and CDR2: LGHNT and FRNRAP. V was shortened by 0 bases and J by 6 bases, with 9 bases between the two germline ends. The CDR3 DNA reads TGTGCTAGTGGTTTGGTATTTGGCAGCGAGCAGTACTTC. It codes for CASGLVFGSEQYF.

The V call is TRBV27, the J call TRBJ1-1, with 7 bases identical to TRBD1. The CDR3 runs to 13 residues. Germline trimming cut 6 bases from V and 7 bases from J; bases unmatched to any gene: 8. Germline V gene lookup returns CDR1 MNHEY and CDR2 SMNVEV (reference sequence). The CDR3 nucleotides read TGTGCCAGCAGCCCGACAGGGATCAATGAAGCTTTCTTT. Translated: CASSPTGINEAFF.

This clone showed up just a few times. This rearrangement joins TRBV5-1 to TRBJ2-1; 8 bases are a match to TRBD2. V lost 4 bases to trimming and J lost 2 bases; unmatched junction nucleotides: 11. The CDR3 loop spans 17 amino acids. Germline V gene data show CDR1 as SGHRS and CDR2 as YFSETQ. The CDR3 sequence: CASSPTGGTGAYNEQFF. As DNA, the CDR3 is TGCGCCAGCAGCCCCACGGGAGGGACTGGAGCCTACAATGAGCAGTTCTTC.

The chain has TRBV11-3 and TRBJ1-2; 8 bases are a match to TRBD1. There are 20 residues in the CDR3. Trimming at V came to 1 base and at J to 0 bases, leaving 16 bases not matched to a gene. CDR1 and CDR2 (germline): SGHNT, YENEEA. As DNA, the CDR3 is TGTGCCAGCAGCTTAGGACAGGGGATTACACTCGTCGAAGCTAACTATGGCTACACCTTC. Its translation is CASSLGQGITLVEANYGYTF.

The CDR3 DNA is TGCAGCGGCCAAGGGAGGTGGAACACTGAAGCTTTCTTT. Protein: CSGQGRWNTEAFF. The chain employs TRBV29-1 and TRBJ1-1; D not resolved. Trimming removed 7 bases from V and 1 base from J, with 13 bases in between. Germline V CDR1 and CDR2: SQVTM, ANQGSEA. The CDR3 extends over 13 amino acids. The full variable domain, its missing parts supplied by reference TRBV29-1 and TRBJ1-1, is SAVISQKPSRDICQRGTSLTIQCQVDSQVTMMFWYRQQPGQSLTLIATANQGSEATYESGFVIDKFPISRPNLTFSTLTVSNMSPEDSSIYLCSGQGRWNTEAFFGQGTRLTVV.

The chain carries TRBV19 and TRBJ1-5, with 9 bases that match TRBD1. The V gene's germline CDR1 is LNHDA and CDR2 SQIVND (reference sequence). The CDR3 consists of 15 residues. Trimming removed 7 bases from V and 7 bases from J; junction bases left unmatched: 11. CDR3 protein: CASNQQGARGQPQHF. CDR3 nucleotide sequence: TGTGCCAGTAACCAACAGGGGGCGCGGGGACAGCCCCAGCATTTT.

V gene TRBV25-1 combines with J gene TRBJ1-2, with 9 bases matching TRBD1. Germline CDR1 reads MGHDK; CDR2 reads SYGVNS. The CDR3 totals 14 residues. The ends lost 5 bases at V and 5 bases at J; junction bases unmatched: 6. DNA of the CDR3: TGTGCCAGCAGTCAGGGGGACAGGGTTTATGGCTACACCTTC. It translates to CASSQGDRVYGYTF.

The genes are TRBV4-2 and TRBJ2-7; 7 nucleotides line up with TRBD2. The CDR3 runs 16 residues. Germline V gene sequence: CDR1 LGHNA, CDR2 YNFKEQ. V shed 0 bases, J shed 4 bases, and the junction held 9 bases outside the gene matches. The CDR3 bases are TGTGCCAGCAGCCAAGATTTGTCTAGCGGAGCTTACGAGCAGTACTTC. Translation gives CASSQDLSSGAYEQYF.

This chain links TRBV7-8 with TRBJ2-2; D uncertain. With 1 base removed from V and 0 bases from J, the gap between germline ends came to 9 bases. CDR1 and CDR2 (germline): SGHVS, FQNEAQ. This CDR3 comprises 16 residues. The CDR3 loop is CASSLGRSSNTGELFF. CDR3 nucleotide sequence: TGTGCCAGCAGCTTAGGGCGGAGTTCGAACACCGGGGAGCTGTTTTTT.

The V gene is TRBV29-1, the J gene TRBJ2-7; D gene unclear. V gave up 1 base and J gave up 4 bases, with 8 bases separating them. Germline lookup yields CDR1 SQVTM and CDR2 ANQGSEA. The CDR3 spans 12 residues. The chain's CDR3 is CSVEGSTYEQYF. DNA of the CDR3: TGCAGCGTTGAAGGGTCTACGTACGAGCAGTACTTC.

This clone was detected once. The chain links TRBV10-3 to TRBJ1-5; 8 nucleotides align to TRBD1. J lost 1 base, V lost 2 bases, and 1 base had no gene match. The CDR3 has 15 residues. CDR1 is ENHRY, CDR2 SYGVKD, per germline. CDR3 residues: CAISETGGSNQPQHF. The CDR3 region has the DNA TGTGCCATCAGTGAGACAGGGGGGAGCAATCAGCCCCAGCATTTT.

The rearrangement links TRBV7-3 to TRBJ2-3, with 10 bases aligning to TRBD1. Germline trimming cut 3 bases from V and 6 bases from J; bases unmatched to any gene: 6. Germline V CDR1 and CDR2: SGHTA, FQGTGA. CDR3 length: 15 amino acids. As DNA, the CDR3 is TGTGCCAGCAGCTTGGGGACAGGGGAAGGCGATACGCAGTATTTT. This translates into CASSLGTGEGDTQYF.

The rearrangement uses TRBV6-5 and TRBJ1-2; D is ambiguous. Per the germline V gene, CDR1 is MNHEY and CDR2 is SVGAGI. V was trimmed by 3 bases and J by 4 bases, leaving 15 bases between them. This CDR3 has 15 amino acids. The CDR3 is CASSYLTAGGYGYTF. CDR3 in DNA: TGTGCCAGCAGTTATTTGACGGCAGGAGGCTATGGCTACACCTTC.

The V and J genes are TRBV7-3 and TRBJ2-6; D is uncertain. The CDR3 consists of 15 residues. The V gene's germline CDR1 is SGHTA and CDR2 FQGTGA. Trimming shortened V by 4 bases and J by 0 bases, and 7 bases separated the two germline ends. CDR3 DNA sequence: TGTGCCAGCAGCTCAAGTAGCTCTGGGGCCAACGTCCTGACTTTC. It translates to CASSSSSSGANVLTF.

The V gene is TRBV19, the J gene TRBJ2-5, with D tentatively TRBD2 (5 bases). This CDR3 contains 12 residues. Trimming pared 1 base from V and 5 bases from J, leaving 5 bases between. Germline CDR1 reads LNHDA; CDR2 reads SQIVND (reference sequence). In DNA form, the CDR3 reads TGTGCCAGTAGTATAGGGAGGGAGACCCAGTACTTC. Its protein is CASSIGRETQYF. The full variable domain, rest sourced from reference TRBV19 and TRBJ2-5, is DGGITQSPKYLFRKEGQNVTLSCEQNLNHDAMYWYRQDPGQGLRLIYYSQIVNDFQKGDIAEGYSVSREKKESFPLTVTSAQKNPTAFYLCASSIGRETQYFGPGTRLLVL.

A remark on this clone: One end of the junction varies from germline; a read error may be responsible. The chain uses TRBV25-1 and TRBJ1-3; TRBD1 agrees at 11 bases. Germline assignment: CDR1 MGHDK and CDR2 SYGVNS. The CDR3 consists of 11 residues. CDR3 sequence: CASSLTGTGGF. The CDR3 nucleotides are TGTGCCAGCAGCTTAACCGGGACAGGGGGGTTT.

This chain connects TRBV7-6 to TRBJ2-7; D uncertain. Germline CDR1 and CDR2: SGHVS and FNYEAQ. CDR3 length: 14 amino acids. V lost 1 base and J lost 3, with 10 bases in between. CDR3 loop: CASSLGGSYYEQYF. Here the CDR3 DNA reads TGTGCCAGCAGCTTAGGCGGCAGTTACTACGAGCAGTACTTC.